The source of this T cell receptor (beta chain) is a study of blood T cell repertoires in COVID-19. Profiling relied on immunoSEQ multiplex PCR, and the TCRdb table lists in-frame clones only, not all of them. The top ten clones hold 2% to 2.5% of a sample with 250,000 to 300,000 clones, about nine tenths of them seen once. The CDR3 is made up of 14 amino acids. The germline gives CDR1 MNHNY, CDR2 SVGAGI (reference sequence). The V end lost 2 bases, the J end lost 6 bases, and 10 bases lay between the germline ends. The chain links TRBV6-6 to TRBJ1-4, with D possibly being TRBD1 (6 bases). This receptor was identified in a man in his fifties or sixties with acute or convalescent COVID-19. The sample comprised peripheral blood. CDR3 loop: CASSYQGQDEKLFF. The CDR3 region has the DNA TGTGCCAGCAGTTACCAGGGACAAGATGAAAAACTGTTTTTT.